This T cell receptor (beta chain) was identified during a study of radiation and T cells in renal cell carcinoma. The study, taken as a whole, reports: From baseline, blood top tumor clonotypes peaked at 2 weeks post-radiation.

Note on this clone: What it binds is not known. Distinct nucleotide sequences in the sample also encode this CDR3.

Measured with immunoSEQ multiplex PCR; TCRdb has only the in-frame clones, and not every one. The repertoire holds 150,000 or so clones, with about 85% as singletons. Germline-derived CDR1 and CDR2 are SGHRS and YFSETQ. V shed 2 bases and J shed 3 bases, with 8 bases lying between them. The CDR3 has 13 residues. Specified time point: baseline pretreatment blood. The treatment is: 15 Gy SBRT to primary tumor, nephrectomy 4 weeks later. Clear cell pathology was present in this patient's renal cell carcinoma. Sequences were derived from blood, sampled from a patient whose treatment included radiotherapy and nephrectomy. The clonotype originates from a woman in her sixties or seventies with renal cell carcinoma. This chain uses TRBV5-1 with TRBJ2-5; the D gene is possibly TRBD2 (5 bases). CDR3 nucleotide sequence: TGCGCCAGCAGCTTATCGGGGAAAGAGACCCAGTACTTC. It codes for CASSLSGKETQYF. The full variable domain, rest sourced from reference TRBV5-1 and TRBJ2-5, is KAGVTQTPRYLIKTRGQQVTLSCSPISGHRSVSWYQQTPGQGLQFLFEYFSETQRNKGNFPGRFSGRQFSNSRSEMNVSTLELGDSALYLCASSLSGKETQYFGPGTRLLVL.